These 6 T cell receptor beta chains were all obtained from the same sample, sequenced in a study of T cells in Graves' hyperthyroidism and ophthalmopathy (dated by TCRdb to the late 2010s). Library generation was performed with multiplex PCR. The sample was run on an Illumina HiSeq 2000. Amplification of TCR beta CDR3 regions was carried out from RNA transcripts. The TCR CDR3 was subjected to a first round of RT-PCR using the HTBI primer set and the Qiagen OneStep RT-PCR kit. TCRdb took the public reads, trimmed them with fastp at Q25, ran MiXCR for clone calling and kept in-frame beta chains. All rows with the same CDR3 protein become a single entry with the most common DNA and genes. The sample yields some 510,000 distinct CDR3 sequences; 20% were counted once. The biggest ten clones account for less than 30% of the sample. The sequenced sample was blood. The receptors derive from a man aged 18 to 30 with Graves' hyperthyroidism.

This clonotype was picked up a small number of times. The J gene is TRBJ2-7, the V gene TRBV27; either TRBD1 or TRBD2 may fit D (5 bases each). Germline CDR1 and CDR2: MNHEY and SMNVEV (reference sequence). The V gene lost 3 bases and the J gene lost 2 bases, with 11 bases spanning the gap. The length of the CDR3 is 14 residues. The CDR3 DNA reads TGTGCCAGCAGTTTGTGGGGGACCGCCTACGAGCAGTACTTC. Amino acid sequence: CASSLWGTAYEQYF.

This clonotype showed up many times. The chain employs TRBV2 and TRBJ2-5, with D tentatively TRBD1 or TRBD2 (6 bases each). This CDR3 has 13 residues. In germline, CDR1 is SNHLY, CDR2 FYNNEI. The V and J ends lost 4 bases and 7 bases respectively, with 13 bases between them. CDR3: CASSAEGGMTQYF. The CDR3 bases are TGTGCCAGCAGTGCAGAGGGGGGAATGACCCAGTACTTC.

The chain has TRBV19 and TRBJ1-1; D remains unclear. CDR1 is LNHDA and CDR2 is SQIVND in the germline V gene (reference sequence). The CDR3 is 13 residues long. Trimming took off 8 bases at V and 3 bases at J, with 13 bases between the two ends. CDR3 nucleotide sequence: TGTGCCAGTTCAACTTCAAGGGACACTGAAGCTTTCTTT. This translates into CASSTSRDTEAFF.

This clonotype was found many times. The rearrangement uses TRBV7-8 and TRBJ2-7; D is tentatively TRBD1 or TRBD2 (6 bases each). V was trimmed by 4 bases and J by 5 bases, leaving 9 bases between them. Germline V gene lookup returns CDR1 SGHVS and CDR2 FQNEAQ. This CDR3 has 12 amino acids. The CDR3 nucleotides are TGTGCCAGCAGCTGGGGGGCGAACGAGCAGTACTTC. Amino acid sequence: CASSWGANEQYF.

This clonotype was detected many times. V is TRBV4-1 and J is TRBJ1-5, with no clear D. The germline V and J ends were trimmed by 4 bases and 1 base, with 8 bases remaining between them. From germline, CDR1 is MGHRA and CDR2 YSYEKL. This CDR3 has 14 residues. The DNA for the CDR3 is TGCGCCAGCAGCCTTTTTCCGAGCAATCAGCCCCAGCATTTT. Translated, it gives CASSLFPSNQPQHF.

There are a few counts of this clonotype. The genes are TRBV19 and TRBJ2-2; D might be TRBD2 (6 bases). Trimming took off 7 bases at V and 3 bases at J, with 18 bases between the two ends. The CDR3 has 16 residues. Per germline, CDR1 LNHDA and CDR2 SQIVND (reference sequence). The CDR3 DNA follows: TGTGCCAGTACTCCATCTCCCGGGACTCACACCGGGGAGCTGTTTTTT. Its translation: CASTPSPGTHTGELFF.